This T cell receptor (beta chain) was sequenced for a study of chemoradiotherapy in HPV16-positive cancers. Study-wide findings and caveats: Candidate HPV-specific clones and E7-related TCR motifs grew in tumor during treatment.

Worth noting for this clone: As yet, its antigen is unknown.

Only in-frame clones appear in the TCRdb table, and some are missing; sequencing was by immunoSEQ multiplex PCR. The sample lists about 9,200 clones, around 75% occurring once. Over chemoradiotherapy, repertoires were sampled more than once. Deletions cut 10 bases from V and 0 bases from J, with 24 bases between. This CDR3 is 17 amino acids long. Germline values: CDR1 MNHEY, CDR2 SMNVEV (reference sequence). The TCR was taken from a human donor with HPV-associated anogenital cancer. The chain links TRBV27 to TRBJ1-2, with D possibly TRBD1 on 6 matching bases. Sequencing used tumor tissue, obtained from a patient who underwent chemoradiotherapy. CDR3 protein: CATTELGGWGTNYGYTF. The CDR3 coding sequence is TGTGCCACCACGGAATTGGGGGGCTGGGGAACTAACTATGGCTACACCTTC.